Reported below is one T cell receptor beta chain. Its specificity is not known. The data originate from a study of immune evolution from preneoplasia to lung adenocarcinoma. TCRdb keeps only in-frame clones here, not all; method: immunoSEQ multiplex PCR. The sample carries roughly 10,000 clones, under 80% recorded once. Findings of the study overall: KRAS-mutant nodules had the highest T cell clonality.

The V gene's germline CDR1 is SEHNR and CDR2 FQNEAQ (reference sequence). The trim removed 1 base at V and 4 bases at J, leaving 1 base unmatched. This CDR3 has 14 amino acids. The origin of this receptor is a person between 60 and 79 years old with lung adenocarcinoma. The sequenced material came from FFPE minimally invasive lung adenocarcinoma tissue. V gene TRBV7-9 combines with J gene TRBJ2-5, with 9 bases fitting TRBD2. The CDR3 is CASSLGRGGETQYF. The CDR3 DNA reads as TGTGCCAGCAGCTTAGGGCGGGGGGGAGAGACCCAGTACTTC.